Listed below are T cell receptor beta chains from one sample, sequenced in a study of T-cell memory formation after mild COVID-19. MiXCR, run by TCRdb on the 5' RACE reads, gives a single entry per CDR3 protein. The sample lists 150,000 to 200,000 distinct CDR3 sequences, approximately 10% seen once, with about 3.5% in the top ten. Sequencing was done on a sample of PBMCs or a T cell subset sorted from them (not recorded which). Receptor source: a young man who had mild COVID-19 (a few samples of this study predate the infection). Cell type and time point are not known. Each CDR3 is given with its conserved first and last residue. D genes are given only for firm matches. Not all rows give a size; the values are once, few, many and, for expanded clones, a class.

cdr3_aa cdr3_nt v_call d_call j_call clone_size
CASSVEKMNTEAFF TGTGCCAGCAGTGTTGAGAAGATGAACACTGAAGCTTTCTTT TRBV6-1 . TRBJ1-1 .
CATSEARRETQYF TGTGCCACCAGTGAGGCCCGGCGGGAGACCCAGTACTTC TRBV24-1 . TRBJ2-5 few
CSTPRRLGDGGELFF TGCAGTACCCCCCGGAGGCTAGGGGACGGCGGGGAGCTGTTTTTT TRBV20-1 . TRBJ2-2 .
CASSRDFTGTQYF TGTGCCAGCAGCCGGGACTTTACTGGGACCCAGTACTTC TRBV12-3/TRBV12-4 . TRBJ2-5 many
CSARAWGGPGDTQYF TGCAGTGCTAGAGCATGGGGGGGGCCGGGAGATACGCAGTATTTT TRBV20-1 . TRBJ2-3 .
CASSLDYGTEQFF TGTGCCAGCAGCTTAGACTACGGCACTGAGCAGTTCTTC TRBV7-2 . TRBJ2-1 .
CASSRDSRDTQYF TGTGCCAGCAGCCGGGACAGTCGAGATACGCAGTATTTT TRBV2 TRBD1 TRBJ2-3 few
CASSEVGTGTGYTF TGTGCCAGCAGTGAAGTGGGTACAGGGACTGGCTACACCTTC TRBV6-1 . TRBJ1-2 few
CASSYRGDGTEAFF TGTGCCAGCAGTTACCGGGGAGATGGCACTGAAGCTTTCTTT TRBV6-5 . TRBJ1-1 .
CASSLPPQEIFAFF TGTGCCAGCAGTTTACCCCCCCAGGAGATATTTGCTTTCTTT TRBV12-3/TRBV12-4 . TRBJ1-1 few
CASSLSGGANTGELFF TGTGCCAGCAGCTTAAGCGGGGGGGCGAACACCGGGGAGCTGTTTTTT TRBV7-9 TRBD2 TRBJ2-2 few
CASSLVDEQFF TGTGCCAGTAGTCTCGTGGATGAGCAGTTCTTC TRBV19 . TRBJ2-1 few
CASSLGAAGGPQETQYF TGTGCCAGCAGCTTAGGAGCTGCGGGGGGGCCTCAAGAGACCCAGTACTTC TRBV11-2 TRBD2 TRBJ2-5 many
CASSSRFGEQFF TGTGCCAGCAGTTCACGGTTCGGTGAGCAGTTCTTC TRBV6-2/TRBV6-3 . TRBJ2-1 .
CASRAGGHSYNSPLHF TGTGCCAGCAGGGCCGGTGGGCACTCCTATAATTCACCCCTCCACTTT TRBV12-3/TRBV12-4 . TRBJ1-6 many
CASSRNGQGFGELFF TGCGCCAGCAGCCGGAATGGACAGGGTTTTGGGGAGCTGTTTTTT TRBV4-1 TRBD1 TRBJ2-2 few
CASSQTVSAAGELFF TGCGCCAGCAGCCAGACCGTTAGCGCAGCCGGGGAGCTGTTTTTT TRBV4-3 . TRBJ2-2 many
CSARPPGGNYNEQFF TGCAGTGCTAGGCCCCCGGGGGGGAATTACAATGAGCAGTTCTTC TRBV20-1 TRBD2 TRBJ2-1 .
CASSIYDRGDVLTF TGCGCCAGCAGCATATATGACAGGGGTGACGTCCTGACTTTC TRBV4-1 TRBD1 TRBJ2-6 .
CASPEGIRQETQYF TGTGCCAGCCCCGAAGGGATCAGACAAGAGACCCAGTACTTC TRBV2 . TRBJ2-5 many
CASSLAVSYGYTF TGTGCCAGCAGCTTAGCCGTATCCTATGGCTACACCTTC TRBV7-2 . TRBJ1-2 few
CASSRGTGYQGETQYF TGTGCCAGCAGCAGAGGGACAGGGTATCAGGGTGAGACCCAGTACTTC TRBV7-2 TRBD1 TRBJ2-5 few
CASRRDRGLDTQYF TGTGCCAGCAGACGGGACAGGGGGCTCGATACGCAGTATTTT TRBV7-9 TRBD1 TRBJ2-3 once
CAIKDSNPYEQYF TGTGCCATCAAGGATAGCAATCCATACGAGCAGTACTTC TRBV10-3 . TRBJ2-7 once
CASSSVRDRANTEAFF TGTGCCAGCAGTTCGGTACGGGACAGGGCGAACACTGAAGCTTTCTTT TRBV4-2 TRBD1 TRBJ1-1 few
CASSHDGRNTEAFF TGCGCCAGCAGCCACGACGGCCGGAACACTGAAGCTTTCTTT TRBV5-1 . TRBJ1-1 few
CSVGLRGSEAFF TGCAGCGTGGGGCTAAGGGGGTCTGAAGCTTTCTTT TRBV29-1 . TRBJ1-1 few
CSVERDHTDTQYF TGCAGCGTTGAACGGGACCACACAGATACGCAGTATTTT TRBV29-1 . TRBJ2-3 few
CASSLRQGRENIQYF TGTGCCAGCAGCCTTAGACAGGGGCGTGAAAACATTCAGTACTTC TRBV12-3/TRBV12-4 TRBD1 TRBJ2-4 many
CSARDSTSTDTQYF TGCAGTGCTAGAGATTCCACTAGCACAGATACGCAGTATTTT TRBV20-1 . TRBJ2-3 many
CASNVGNNSPLHF TGTGCCAGCAACGTAGGGAATAATTCACCCCTCCACTTT TRBV7-9 . TRBJ1-6 few
CASSRTGSETQYF TGTGCCAGCAGCCGGACAGGGTCGGAGACCCAGTACTTC TRBV11-3 TRBD1 TRBJ2-5 few